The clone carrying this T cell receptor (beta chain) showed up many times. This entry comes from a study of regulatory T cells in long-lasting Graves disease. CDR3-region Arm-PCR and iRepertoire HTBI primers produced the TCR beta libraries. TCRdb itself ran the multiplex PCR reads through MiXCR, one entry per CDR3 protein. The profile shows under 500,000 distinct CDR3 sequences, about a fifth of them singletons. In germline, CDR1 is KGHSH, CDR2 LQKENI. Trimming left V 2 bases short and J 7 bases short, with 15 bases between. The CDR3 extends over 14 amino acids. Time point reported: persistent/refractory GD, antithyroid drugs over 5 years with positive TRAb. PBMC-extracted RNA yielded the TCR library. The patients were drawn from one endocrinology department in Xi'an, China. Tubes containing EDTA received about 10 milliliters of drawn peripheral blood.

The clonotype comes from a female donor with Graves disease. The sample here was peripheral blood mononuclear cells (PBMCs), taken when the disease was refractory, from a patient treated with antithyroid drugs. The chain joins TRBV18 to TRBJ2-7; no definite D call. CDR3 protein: CASSPSGRPLEQYF. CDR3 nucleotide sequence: TGTGCCAGCTCACCATCGGGCAGACCTCTAGAGCAGTACTTC.